The 25 T cell receptor beta chains reported below all come from one sample, sequenced in a study of cytotoxic CD8 clonotypes in ibrutinib-treated CLL. TCRdb's copy holds only in-frame clones and misses some; the assay was immunoSEQ multiplex PCR. In the table there are about 49,000 clones, around half of which are singletons. The sample in question was PBMCs, obtained after 12 months of ibrutinib treatment. The receptors were gathered from a human donor with chronic lymphocytic leukemia.

The rearrangement uses TRBV2 and TRBJ2-7; possibly TRBD1 or TRBD2 for D (6 bases each). The germline V gene encodes CDR1 SNHLY and CDR2 FYNNEI. The CDR3 runs to 16 residues. The V end lost 5 bases, the J end lost 1 base, and 18 bases lay between the germline ends. CDR3 coding DNA: TGTGCCAGCAGTCTTGGGACTGGGACACCTTCCTACGAGCAGTACTTC. Its translation is CASSLGTGTPSYEQYF.

The sample holds one count of this clone. CDR3 amino acids: CASSFSTGDMNTEAFF. The CDR3 DNA reads TGCGCCAGCAGCTTCAGCACAGGGGACATGAACACTGAAGCTTTCTTT. V gene TRBV5-1 combines with J gene TRBJ1-1; 7 bases map to TRBD1. The CDR3 is made up of 16 amino acids. Germline trimming cut 2 bases from V and 0 bases from J; bases unmatched to any gene: 7. Germline assignment: CDR1 SGHRS and CDR2 YFSETQ.

The chain carries TRBV5-1 and TRBJ1-1, with TRBD1 identical over 8 bases. Per the germline V gene, CDR1 is SGHRS and CDR2 is YFSETQ. The CDR3 runs to 15 residues. J gave up 1 base and V 4 bases, and 6 bases lay outside the gene matches. The CDR3, as DNA: TGCGCCAGCAGCGGAACCGGGACAGGGAACACTGAAGCTTTCTTT. This sequence encodes CASSGTGTGNTEAFF.

The chain joins TRBV9 to TRBJ1-1, with TRBD1 matching 8 bases. V lost 4 bases and J lost 8; bases outside the gene matches: 4. CDR1 and CDR2 (germline): SGDLS, YYNGEE. This CDR3 region has 12 residues. The chain's CDR3 is CASSTRTGEAFF. For the CDR3, the DNA is TGTGCCAGCAGCACCCGGACAGGGGAAGCTTTCTTT. The whole variable domain, filled in from reference TRBV9 and TRBJ1-1, reads DSGVTQTPKHLITATGQRVTLRCSPRSGDLSVYWYQQSLDQGLQFLIQYYNGEERAKGNILERFSAQQFPDLHSELNLSSLELGDSALYFCASSTRTGEAFFGQGTRLTVV.

The chain employs TRBV19 and TRBJ1-2; possibly TRBD1 for D (6 bases). CDR3 length: 15 residues. Trimming cost V 2 bases and J 5 bases, with 15 bases left between them. Germline CDR1 and CDR2: LNHDA and SQIVND (reference sequence). In DNA form, the CDR3 reads TGTGCCAGTAGTATATCTGGCAGGGGTTCTTATGGCTACACCTTC. This translates into CASSISGRGSYGYTF. The full variable domain, with the rest looked up from reference TRBV19 and TRBJ1-2, is DGGITQSPKYLFRKEGQNVTLSCEQNLNHDAMYWYRQDPGQGLRLIYYSQIVNDFQKGDIAEGYSVSREKKESFPLTVTSAQKNPTAFYLCASSISGRGSYGYTFGSGTRLTVV.

This clone was picked up one time. The chain couples TRBV5-5 to TRBJ2-3; 8 nucleotides agree with TRBD2. CDR3 length: 15 amino acids. V lost 4 bases, J lost 0 bases, and 4 bases stayed unmatched. The V gene's germline CDR1 is SGHKS and CDR2 YYEKEE (reference sequence). CDR3 sequence reads: CASSLGGASTDTQYF. For the CDR3, the DNA is TGTGCCAGCAGCCTCGGGGGGGCTAGCACAGATACGCAGTATTTT. Variable domain in full (rest from reference TRBV5-5 and TRBJ2-3): DAGVTQSPTHLIKTRGQQVTLRCSPISGHKSVSWYQQVLGQGPQFIFQYYEKEERGRGNFPDRFSARQFPNYSSELNVNALLLGDSALYLCASSLGGASTDTQYFGPGTRLTVL.

The J gene is TRBJ1-5, the V gene TRBV19, with 8 bases lining up with TRBD1. V trimming: 5 bases; J trimming: 5 bases; junction bases outside the gene matches: 2. From germline, CDR1 is LNHDA and CDR2 SQIVND (reference sequence). CDR3 length equals 13 residues. CDR3 sequence: CASSAQGDQPQHF. The CDR3 DNA reads as TGTGCCAGTAGTGCACAGGGGGATCAGCCCCAGCATTTT.

This clone has more than one count but fewer than ten. The V call is TRBV2, the J call TRBJ2-7, with 9 positions matching TRBD1. J lost 4 bases, V lost 7 bases, and 11 bases had no gene match. CDR1 and CDR2 from the germline V gene are SNHLY and FYNNEI. CDR3 length equals 15 residues. CDR3 in DNA: TGTGCCAGCACCCCGGGACAGGGAATTTTTTACGAGCAGTACTTC. This encodes CASTPGQGIFYEQYF. Using reference TRBV2 and TRBJ2-7 for the parts outside the CDR3, the full variable domain is EPEVTQTPSHQVTQMGQEVILRCVPISNHLYFYWYRQILGQKVEFLVSFYNNEISEKSEIFDDQFSVERPDGSNFTLKIRSTKLEDSAMYFCASTPGQGIFYEQYFGPGTRLTVT.

This clone was observed a few times. The chain has TRBV4-2 and TRBJ2-6; 8 bases are a match to TRBD2. Per the germline V gene, CDR1 is LGHNA and CDR2 is YNFKEQ. The ends lost 0 bases at V and 4 bases at J; junction bases unmatched: 5. The CDR3 is 17 amino acids. The CDR3 spells CASSQDTGGSGANVLTF. CDR3 in DNA: TGTGCCAGCAGCCAAGATACGGGAGGGTCCGGGGCCAACGTCCTGACTTTC.

V gene TRBV29-1 combines with J gene TRBJ2-1; perhaps TRBD1 as D (6 bases). Looked up from germline, CDR1 is SQVTM and CDR2 is ANQGSEA. V gave up 4 bases and J gave up 6 bases, with 16 bases separating them. The CDR3 is 14 amino acids. CDR3 protein: CSVASRGGGNEQFF. Here the CDR3 DNA reads TGCAGCGTTGCTAGCCGAGGGGGTGGCAATGAGCAGTTCTTC.

This clone has more than one count but fewer than ten. This chain joins TRBV27 and TRBJ2-5; D not certain. Germline V CDR1 and CDR2: MNHEY, SMNVEV (reference sequence). Trimming stripped 3 bases from V and 7 bases from J, with 12 bases between. This CDR3 has 13 amino acids. The CDR3 region is CASSFNGYGTQYF. The CDR3 coding sequence is TGTGCCAGCAGTTTTAACGGTTATGGGACCCAGTACTTC.

This clone appeared a few times. This sequence joins TRBV2 and TRBJ1-1; 9 nucleotides agree with TRBD1. Germline-derived CDR1 and CDR2 are SNHLY and FYNNEI. J lost 10 bases, V lost 2 bases, and 11 bases had no gene match. CDR3 length: 15 amino acids. CDR3: CASSELTGGRRGAFF. For the CDR3, the DNA is TGTGCCAGCAGTGAACTGACAGGGGGGCGACGGGGAGCTTTCTTT. Using reference TRBV2 and TRBJ1-1 for the parts outside the CDR3, the full variable domain is EPEVTQTPSHQVTQMGQEVILRCVPISNHLYFYWYRQILGQKVEFLVSFYNNEISEKSEIFDDQFSVERPDGSNFTLKIRSTKLEDSAMYFCASSELTGGRRGAFFGQGTRLTVV.

There are a few counts of this clone. The gene calls are TRBV2 and TRBJ2-1, with D hard to call. Germline CDR1 reads SNHLY; CDR2 reads FYNNEI. Trimming removed 4 bases from V and 6 bases from J, with 10 bases in between. CDR3 length equals 13 residues. The CDR3 reads CASSVLKFNEQFF. The CDR3 DNA reads TGTGCCAGCAGTGTTTTGAAGTTCAATGAGCAGTTCTTC.

This clone occurred many times. This chain links TRBV7-3 with TRBJ2-3, with D uncertain. The ends were cut back, 6 bases at V and 4 bases at J, with 14 bases in the middle. Germline V gene data show CDR1 as SGHTA and CDR2 as FQGTGA. This CDR3 has 14 residues. CDR3 sequence (DNA): TGTGCCAGCAGAGATCTCAAAGGTCCAGATACGCAGTATTTT. As protein: CASRDLKGPDTQYF.

V and J are TRBV28 and TRBJ2-7; D perhaps matches TRBD1 (6 bases). The CDR3 covers 15 residues. Trimming removed 3 bases at V and 0 bases at J, with 12 bases between. Looked up from germline, CDR1 is MDHEN and CDR2 is SYDVKM. Here the CDR3 DNA reads TGTGCCAGCAGTTTGGACAGTATCAGCTCCTACGAGCAGTACTTC. This gives the protein CASSLDSISSYEQYF. Full variable domain (remainder filled in from reference TRBV28 and TRBJ2-7): DVKVTQSSRYLVKRTGEKVFLECVQDMDHENMFWYRQDPGLGLRLIYFSYDVKMKEKGDIPEGYSVSREKKERFSLILESASTNQTSMYLCASSLDSISSYEQYFGPGTRLTVT.

The chain uses TRBV5-1 and TRBJ2-1, with TRBD1 matching 10 bases. The CDR3 loop spans 15 amino acids. Germline-derived CDR1 and CDR2 are SGHRS and YFSETQ. The V gene end was trimmed by 4 bases and the J gene end by 7 bases; junction bases not matched to a gene: 8. CDR3 nucleotide sequence: TGCGCCAGCAGCGCCCGGGACAGGGGAGGTAATGAGCAGTTCTTC. Translated, it gives CASSARDRGGNEQFF.

The genes are TRBV11-2 and TRBJ1-6, with a tentative D call TRBD1 (6 bases). The CDR3 runs 15 residues. The V and J ends lost 2 bases and 13 bases respectively, with 18 bases between them. CDR1 SGHAT and CDR2 FQNNGV come from the germline V gene. The CDR3 reads CASSLSEGGKDPLHF. In DNA, the CDR3 is TGTGCCAGCAGCTTATCAGAGGGGGGAAAGGATCCCCTCCACTTT. The whole variable domain, remainder taken from reference TRBV11-2 and TRBJ1-6, is EAGVAQSPRYKIIEKRQSVAFWCNPISGHATLYWYQQILGQGPKLLIQFQNNGVVDDSQLPKDRFSAERLKGVDSTLKIQPAKLEDSAVYLCASSLSEGGKDPLHFGNGTRLTVT.

There are a few counts of this clone. The chain joins TRBV30 to TRBJ1-6; D is unclear. Between the trimmed V and J ends, which lost 7 bases and 9 bases, there was a span of 13 bases. This CDR3 comprises 12 residues. Germline V gene data show CDR1 as GTSNPN and CDR2 as SVGIG (reference sequence). In nucleotides, the CDR3 is TGTGCCTTGAAGCAGGAGGGTTCACCCCTCCACTTT. It specifies CALKQEGSPLHF.

V is TRBV27 and J is TRBJ2-7, with 12 bases aligning to TRBD2. Trimming took 3 bases from V and 2 from J; bases not matched to a gene: 8. The germline V gene encodes CDR1 MNHEY and CDR2 SMNVEV (reference sequence). This CDR3 spans 17 amino acids. This CDR3 is CASSFRPLAGGTYEQYF. In nucleotides, the CDR3 is TGTGCCAGCAGTTTTCGGCCTCTAGCGGGAGGGACCTACGAGCAGTACTTC.

The J gene is TRBJ1-4, the V gene TRBV9, with 7 positions matching TRBD1. In germline, CDR1 is SGDLS, CDR2 YYNGEE. J was trimmed by 8 bases and V by 3 bases; bases with no gene match: 7. The CDR3 consists of 14 residues. The CDR3 protein is CASSAGQVGEKLFF. The CDR3 DNA reads TGTGCCAGCAGCGCCGGACAGGTCGGGGAAAAACTGTTTTTT.

The J gene is TRBJ2-7, the V gene TRBV7-9; 7 nucleotides line up with TRBD1. The CDR3 sequence is 17 residues long. V was clipped by 5 bases and J by 3 bases; unmatched bases: 16. The V gene's germline CDR1 is SEHNR and CDR2 FQNEAQ (reference sequence). The CDR3 DNA sequence: TGTGCCAGCAGCCTCCGGGACAGCGAAGAGGGGAGCTACGAGCAGTACTTC. This sequence encodes CASSLRDSEEGSYEQYF.

This clone showed up just a few times. The V gene is TRBV25-1, the J gene TRBJ1-3; no definite D call. Germline V lookup: CDR1 MGHDK, CDR2 SYGVNS. The CDR3 is 13 residues long. V dropped 2 bases and J dropped 4 bases, with 6 bases sitting between them. The CDR3 loop is CASSENRGNTIYF. The DNA of the CDR3 is TGTGCCAGCAGTGAAAACCGAGGAAACACCATATATTTT.

This clone was counted between two and nine times. This sequence joins TRBV29-1 and TRBJ2-7; D might be TRBD1 or TRBD2, each matching 6 bases. V lost 6 bases and J lost 7, with 19 bases in between. The CDR3 is 13 amino acids. The germline V gene encodes CDR1 SQVTM and CDR2 ANQGSEA. CDR3 protein: CSVGGHSLGEQYF. DNA for the CDR3: TGCAGCGTCGGGGGCCATTCCCTGGGAGAGCAGTACTTC.

This clone has a handful of counts. The J gene is TRBJ1-5, the V gene TRBV27, with D unresolved. The V and J ends lost 6 bases and 5 bases respectively, with 11 bases between them. Germline values: CDR1 MNHEY, CDR2 SMNVEV (reference sequence). The CDR3 length is 13 residues. The CDR3 bases are TGTGCCAGCAGAAACGACCGAGATCAGCCCCAGCATTTT. As protein: CASRNDRDQPQHF.

The V call is TRBV2, the J call TRBJ1-3; D gene unclear. The CDR3 contains 15 residues. Trimming stripped 1 base from V and 4 bases from J, with 11 bases between. Germline CDR1 reads SNHLY; CDR2 reads FYNNEI. The chain's CDR3 is CASSEGRLRGNTIYF. As DNA, the CDR3 is TGTGCCAGCAGTGAAGGCAGGTTAAGGGGAAACACCATATATTTT.